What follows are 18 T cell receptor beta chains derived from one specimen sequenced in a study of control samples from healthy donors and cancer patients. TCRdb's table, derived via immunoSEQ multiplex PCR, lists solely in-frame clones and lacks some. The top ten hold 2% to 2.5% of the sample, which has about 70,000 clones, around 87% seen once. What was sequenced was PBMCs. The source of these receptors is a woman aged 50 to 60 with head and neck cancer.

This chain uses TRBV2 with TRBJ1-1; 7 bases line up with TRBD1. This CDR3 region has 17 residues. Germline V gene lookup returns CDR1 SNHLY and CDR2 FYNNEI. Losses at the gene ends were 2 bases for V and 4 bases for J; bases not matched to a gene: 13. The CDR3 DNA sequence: TGTGCCAGCAGTGAACGACTTAAGGGGGCGGGGGTCACTGAAGCTTTCTTT. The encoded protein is CASSERLKGAGVTEAFF.

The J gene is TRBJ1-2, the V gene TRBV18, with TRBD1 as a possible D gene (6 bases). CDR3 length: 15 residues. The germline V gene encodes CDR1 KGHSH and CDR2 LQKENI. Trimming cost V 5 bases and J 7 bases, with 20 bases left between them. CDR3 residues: CASSTRRDNLSGYTF. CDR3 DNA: TGTGCCAGCTCAACGCGCCGGGACAACCTAAGTGGCTACACCTTC.

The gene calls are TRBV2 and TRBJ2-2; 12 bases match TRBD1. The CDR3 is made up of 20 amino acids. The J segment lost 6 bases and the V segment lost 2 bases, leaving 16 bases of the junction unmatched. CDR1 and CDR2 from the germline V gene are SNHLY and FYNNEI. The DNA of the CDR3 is TGTGCCAGCAGTGAAACGGGACAGGGGGCAGGTAAGGGAAAGGCCGGGGAGCTGTTTTTT. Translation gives CASSETGQGAGKGKAGELFF.

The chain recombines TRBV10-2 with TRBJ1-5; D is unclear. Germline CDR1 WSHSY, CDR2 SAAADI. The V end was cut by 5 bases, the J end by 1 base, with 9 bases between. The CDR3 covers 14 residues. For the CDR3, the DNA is TGCGCCAGCAGTATAGGAGGCAGCAATCAGCCCCAGCATTTT. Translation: CASSIGGSNQPQHF.

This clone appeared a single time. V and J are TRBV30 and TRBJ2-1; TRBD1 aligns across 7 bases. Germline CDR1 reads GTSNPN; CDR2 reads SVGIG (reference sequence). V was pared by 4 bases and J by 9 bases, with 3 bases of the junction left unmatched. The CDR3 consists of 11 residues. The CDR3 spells CAWIRGSEQFF. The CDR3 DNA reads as TGTGCCTGGATCAGGGGGAGTGAGCAGTTCTTC. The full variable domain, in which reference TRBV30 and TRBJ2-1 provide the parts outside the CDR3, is SQTIHQWPATLVQPVGSPLSLECTVEGTSNPNLYWYRQAAGRGLQLLFYSVGIGQISSEVPQNLSASRPQDRQFILSSKKLLLSDSGFYLCAWIRGSEQFFGPGTRLTVL.

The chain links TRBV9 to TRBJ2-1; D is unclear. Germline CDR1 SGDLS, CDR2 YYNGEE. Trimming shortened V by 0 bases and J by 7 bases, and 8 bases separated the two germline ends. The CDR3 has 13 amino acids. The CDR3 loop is CASSVGAGNEQFF. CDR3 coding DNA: TGTGCCAGCAGCGTAGGGGCCGGAAATGAGCAGTTCTTC. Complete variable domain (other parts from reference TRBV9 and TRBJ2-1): DSGVTQTPKHLITATGQRVTLRCSPRSGDLSVYWYQQSLDQGLQFLIQYYNGEERAKGNILERFSAQQFPDLHSELNLSSLELGDSALYFCASSVGAGNEQFFGPGTRLTVL.

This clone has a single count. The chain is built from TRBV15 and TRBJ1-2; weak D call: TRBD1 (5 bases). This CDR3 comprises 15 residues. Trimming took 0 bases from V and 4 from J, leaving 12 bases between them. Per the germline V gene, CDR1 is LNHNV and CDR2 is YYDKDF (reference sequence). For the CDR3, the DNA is TGTGCCACCAGCAGAGATCGGGGCACCCCCTATGGCTACACCTTC. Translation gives CATSRDRGTPYGYTF.

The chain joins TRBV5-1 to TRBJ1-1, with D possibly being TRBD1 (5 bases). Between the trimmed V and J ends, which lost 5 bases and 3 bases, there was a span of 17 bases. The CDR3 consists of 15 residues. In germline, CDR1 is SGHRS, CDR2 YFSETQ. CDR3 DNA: TGCGCCAGCAGTGAAGGTCTTTCAGGGTACACTGAAGCTTTCTTT. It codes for CASSEGLSGYTEAFF.

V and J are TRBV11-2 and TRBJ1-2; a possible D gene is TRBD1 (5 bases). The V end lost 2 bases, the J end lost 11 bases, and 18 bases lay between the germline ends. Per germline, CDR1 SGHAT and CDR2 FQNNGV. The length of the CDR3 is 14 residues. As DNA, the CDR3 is TGTGCCAGCAGCTTATATGAAGGAGGGGAACCGTACACCTTC. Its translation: CASSLYEGGEPYTF.

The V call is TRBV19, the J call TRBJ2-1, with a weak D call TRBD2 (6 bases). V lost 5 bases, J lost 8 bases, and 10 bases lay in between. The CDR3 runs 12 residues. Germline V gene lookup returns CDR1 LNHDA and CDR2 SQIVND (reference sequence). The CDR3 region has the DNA TGTGCCAGTAGTCCGCGGGGAGATGAGCAGTTCTTC. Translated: CASSPRGDEQFF.

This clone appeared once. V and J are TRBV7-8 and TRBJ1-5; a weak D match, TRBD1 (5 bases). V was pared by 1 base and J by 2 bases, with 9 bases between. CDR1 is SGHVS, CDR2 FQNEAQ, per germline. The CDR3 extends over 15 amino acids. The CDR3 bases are TGTGCCAGCAGCTTAGGGGGCGCGGGCAATCAGCCCCAGCATTTT. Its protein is CASSLGGAGNQPQHF.

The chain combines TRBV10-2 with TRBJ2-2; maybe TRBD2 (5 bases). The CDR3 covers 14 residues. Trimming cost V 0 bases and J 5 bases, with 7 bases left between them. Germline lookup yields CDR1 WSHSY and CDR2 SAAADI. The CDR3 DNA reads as TGCGCCAGCAGTGAGTCCGGGATGACCGGGGAGCTGTTTTTT. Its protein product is CASSESGMTGELFF.

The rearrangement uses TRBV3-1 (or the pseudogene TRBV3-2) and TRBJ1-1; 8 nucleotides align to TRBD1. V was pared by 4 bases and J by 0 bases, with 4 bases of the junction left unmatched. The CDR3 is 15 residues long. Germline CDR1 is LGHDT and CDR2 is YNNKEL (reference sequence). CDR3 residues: CASSRRQGMNTEAFF. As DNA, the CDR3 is TGTGCCAGCAGCCGTCGACAGGGGATGAACACTGAAGCTTTCTTT.

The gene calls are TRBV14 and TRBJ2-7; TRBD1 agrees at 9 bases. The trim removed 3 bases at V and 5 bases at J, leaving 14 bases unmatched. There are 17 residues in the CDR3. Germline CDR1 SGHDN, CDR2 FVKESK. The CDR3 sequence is CASSQFGAGTGSNEQYF. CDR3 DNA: TGTGCCAGCAGCCAGTTTGGGGCCGGGACAGGGTCGAACGAGCAGTACTTC.

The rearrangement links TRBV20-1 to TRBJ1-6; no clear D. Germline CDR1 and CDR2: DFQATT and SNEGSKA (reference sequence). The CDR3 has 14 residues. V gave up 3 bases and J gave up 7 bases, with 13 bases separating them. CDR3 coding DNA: TGCAGTGCTAGTTCGTGGAGGGAAAATTCACCCCTCCACTTT. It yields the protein CSASSWRENSPLHF.

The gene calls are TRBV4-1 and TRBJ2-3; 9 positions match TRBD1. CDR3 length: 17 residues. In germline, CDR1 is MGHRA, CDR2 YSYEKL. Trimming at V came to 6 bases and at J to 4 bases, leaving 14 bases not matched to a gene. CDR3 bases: TGCGCCAGCAGTCTGACCTCGACAGGGGGGCTGGCAGATACGCAGTATTTT. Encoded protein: CASSLTSTGGLADTQYF.

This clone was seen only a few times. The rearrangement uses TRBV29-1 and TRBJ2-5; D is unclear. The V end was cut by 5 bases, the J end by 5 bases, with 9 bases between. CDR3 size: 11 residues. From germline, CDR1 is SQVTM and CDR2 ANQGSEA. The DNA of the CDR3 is TGCAGCGTTACTCCCGGGGAGACCCAGTACTTC. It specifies CSVTPGETQYF. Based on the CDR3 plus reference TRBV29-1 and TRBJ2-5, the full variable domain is SAVISQKPSRDICQRGTSLTIQCQVDSQVTMMFWYRQQPGQSLTLIATANQGSEATYESGFVIDKFPISRPNLTFSTLTVSNMSPEDSSIYLCSVTPGETQYFGPGTRLLVL.

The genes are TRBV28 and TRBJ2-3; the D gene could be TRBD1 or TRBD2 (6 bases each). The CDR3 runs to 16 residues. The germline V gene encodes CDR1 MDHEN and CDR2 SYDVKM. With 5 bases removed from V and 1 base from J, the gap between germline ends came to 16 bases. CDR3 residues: CASSRGVGSGTDTQYF. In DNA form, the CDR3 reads TGTGCCAGCAGTAGGGGGGTAGGGTCCGGCACAGATACGCAGTATTTT.